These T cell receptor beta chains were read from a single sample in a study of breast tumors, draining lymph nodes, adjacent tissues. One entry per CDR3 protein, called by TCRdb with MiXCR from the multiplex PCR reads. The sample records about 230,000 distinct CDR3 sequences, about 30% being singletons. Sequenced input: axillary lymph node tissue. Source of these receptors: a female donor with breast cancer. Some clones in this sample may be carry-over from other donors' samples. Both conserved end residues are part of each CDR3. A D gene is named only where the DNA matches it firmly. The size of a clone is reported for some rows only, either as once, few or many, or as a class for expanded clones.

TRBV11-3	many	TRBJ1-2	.	TGTGCCAGCAGAGGGGTTACGGGAGGCTACACCTTC	CASRGVTGGYTF
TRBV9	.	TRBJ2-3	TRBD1	TGTGCCAGCTCACGGGGGACAGGGGGCCTCACTAGCACAGATACGCAGTATTTT	CASSRGTGGLTSTDTQYF
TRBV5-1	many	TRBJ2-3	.	TGCGCCAGCAGACTGGGGGCCATCACAGATACGCAGTATTTT	CASRLGAITDTQYF
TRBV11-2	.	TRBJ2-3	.	TGTGCCAGCAGTACAGCCGGGACAGATACGCAGTATTTT	CASSTAGTDTQYF
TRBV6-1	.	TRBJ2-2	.	TGTGCCAGCAGTTCCAAGGGGGCGGGAGCGAACACCGGGGAGCTGTTTTTT	CASSSKGAGANTGELFF
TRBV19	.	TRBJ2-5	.	TGTGCCAGTAGTATAGAAGGGGCTCGGGGGCCCCAGTACTTC	CASSIEGARGPQYF
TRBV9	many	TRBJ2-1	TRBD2	TGTGCCAGCAGCGGCGGGACTAGCGGGAGGGCCGGTGAGCAGTTCTTC	CASSGGTSGRAGEQFF
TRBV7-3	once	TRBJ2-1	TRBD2	TGTGCCAGCTCACCAAGTTCGAGACTAGCGGGAGTTGAGCAGTTCTTC	CASSPSSRLAGVEQFF
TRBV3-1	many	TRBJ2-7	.	TGTGCCAGCAGCCACCCGGGACGAGACCCCTACGAGCAGTACTTC	CASSHPGRDPYEQYF
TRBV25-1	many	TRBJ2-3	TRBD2	TGTGCCAGCACCGTAGCGGGAGTCGCAGATACGCAGTATTTT	CASTVAGVADTQYF
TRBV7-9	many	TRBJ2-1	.	TGTGCCAGCGGGACCGGGACTCAATACAATGAGCAGTTCTTC	CASGTGTQYNEQFF
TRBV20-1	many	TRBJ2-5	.	TGCAGTGCTAGCGCGGGCCAAGAGACCCAGTACTTC	CSASAGQETQYF
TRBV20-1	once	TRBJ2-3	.	TGCAGTGCTACGCCTGATGAGGATACGCCGTGTTTT	CSATPDEDTPCF
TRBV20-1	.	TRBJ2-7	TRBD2	TGCAGTGCTAGGGGACTAGCGGGAGATGCGCCCGGCGCGTACGAGCAGTACTTC	CSARGLAGDAPGAYEQYF
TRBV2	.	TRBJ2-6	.	TGTGCCAGCAGCCTCAGCATCTCTGGGGCCAACGTCCTGACTTTC	CASSLSISGANVLTF
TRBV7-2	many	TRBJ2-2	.	TGTGCCACCTCAGGGAGGAACACCGGGGAGCTGTTTTTT	CATSGRNTGELFF
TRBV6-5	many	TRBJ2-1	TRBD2	TGTGCCAGCAGTTATGATAGGCGGGAGGGGGGTGAGCAGTTCTTC	CASSYDRREGGEQFF
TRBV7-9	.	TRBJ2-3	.	TGTGCCAGCACGGCCGACCGAAGCAGTGAGCAGTATTTT	CASTADRSSEQYF
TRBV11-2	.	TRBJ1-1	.	TGTGCCAGCAGCTTATTACGCGCTGAAGCTTTCTTT	CASSLLRAEAFF
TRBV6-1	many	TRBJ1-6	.	TGTGCCAGCAGCATAATTAATTCACCCCTCCACTTT	CASSIINSPLHF
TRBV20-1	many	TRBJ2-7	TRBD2	TGCAGTGCTAGTGATGCGACTAGCGTCTCCTACGAGCAGTACTTC	CSASDATSVSYEQYF
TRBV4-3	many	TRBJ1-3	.	TGCGCCAGCAGCCAAGATGACGGGGATGCGGGAAACACCATATATTTT	CASSQDDGDAGNTIYF
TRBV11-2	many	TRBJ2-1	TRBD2	TGTGCCAGCAGCTTAGATGAGGCTAGCGGGAGAGATCCCGAGCAGTTCTTC	CASSLDEASGRDPEQFF
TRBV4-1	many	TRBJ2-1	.	TGCGCCAGCAGCCAGGGCCTACAGACTAGCTCCTACAATGAGCAGTTCTTC	CASSQGLQTSSYNEQFF
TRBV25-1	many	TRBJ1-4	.	TGTGCCAGCGCCACGAACCTAGAGGAAAAACTGTTTTTT	CASATNLEEKLFF
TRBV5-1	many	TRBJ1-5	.	TGCGCCAGCAGCTTGTCAAGCGGTAGAGATCAGCCCCAGCATTTT	CASSLSSGRDQPQHF
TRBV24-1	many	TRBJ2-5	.	TGTGCCACCAGTGATGCCGGGCTAGTTGGGCAAGAGACCCAGTACTTC	CATSDAGLVGQETQYF
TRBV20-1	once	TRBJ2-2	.	TGCAGTGCTAGAGGGGGTGGGAGCGCGGCCCGGGAGCTGTTTTTT	CSARGGGSAARELFF
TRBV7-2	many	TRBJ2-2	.	TGTGCCAGCAGCCCCCTTGCGGGATATTCCGGGGAGCTGTTTTTT	CASSPLAGYSGELFF